Below, 26 T cell receptor beta chains from the same sample are listed, as sequenced in a study of blood T cell repertoires in COVID-19 (dated by TCRdb to about 2020). Libraries were made using the immunoSEQ multiplex PCR assay. Not all clones reach the TCRdb copy of this immuneACCESS table, which keeps in-frame sequences only. Checked studies attribute under half of the gap to unresolved V genes and leave the rest unexplained. This sample lists about 200,000 clones; around 88% were detected once. The ten largest clones add up to around 5.7% of the sample. Sequenced sample: PBMCs or T cells enriched from blood (not recorded which). Receptors were obtained from a man aged 40-49 years with acute COVID-19.

The rearrangement links TRBV11-2 to TRBJ2-1; tentatively, D is TRBD2 (7 bases). V was pared by 8 bases and J by 10 bases, with 21 bases between. This CDR3 spans 14 amino acids. Germline V gene data show CDR1 as SGHAT and CDR2 as FQNNGV. DNA of the CDR3: TGTGCCAGCGTGGGGGGGCTAGCGGTTGGGGAGCAGTTCTTC. As protein: CASVGGLAVGEQFF. The full variable domain, in which reference TRBV11-2 and TRBJ2-1 provide the parts outside the CDR3, is EAGVAQSPRYKIIEKRQSVAFWCNPISGHATLYWYQQILGQGPKLLIQFQNNGVVDDSQLPKDRFSAERLKGVDSTLKIQPAKLEDSAVYLCASVGGLAVGEQFFGPGTRLTVL.

This clone was counted a few times. CDR3: CASSPRTSGKGTGELFF. In DNA, the CDR3 is TGTGCCAGCAGCCCGAGGACTAGCGGGAAAGGAACCGGGGAGCTGTTTTTT. The V and J genes are TRBV9 and TRBJ2-2, with 12 bases that match TRBD2. There are 17 residues in the CDR3. The germline V gene encodes CDR1 SGDLS and CDR2 YYNGEE. Trimming removed 4 bases from V and 5 bases from J; junction bases left unmatched: 9. The variable domain in full, with the rest retrieved from reference TRBV9 and TRBJ2-2, is DSGVTQTPKHLITATGQRVTLRCSPRSGDLSVYWYQQSLDQGLQFLIQYYNGEERAKGNILERFSAQQFPDLHSELNLSSLELGDSALYFCASSPRTSGKGTGELFFGEGSRLTVL.

CDR3 in DNA: TGTGCCTGGAGCAACGTAGGGGGGGGGACCCAAGAGACCCAGTACTTC. It is translated as CAWSNVGGGTQETQYF. The genes are TRBV30 and TRBJ2-5, with D perhaps matching TRBD2 (7 bases). This CDR3 region has 16 residues. Germline V gives CDR1 GTSNPN, CDR2 SVGIG (reference sequence). Trimming took off 3 bases at V and 1 base at J, with 18 bases between the two ends.

This clone was observed once. The gene calls are TRBV4-1 and TRBJ1-1, with 7 bases lining up with TRBD1. Unmatched junction bases numbered 9, after V lost 0 bases and J lost 5 bases. CDR1 is MGHRA, CDR2 YSYEKL, per germline. The CDR3 has 16 amino acids. The CDR3 DNA sequence: TGCGCCAGCAGCCAAGAGCGTACACAGGGGACGACTGAAGCTTTCTTT. Its protein product is CASSQERTQGTTEAFF.

The chain combines TRBV28 with TRBJ1-3; possible D gene TRBD1, 6 bases. The germline V and J ends were trimmed by 5 bases and 13 bases, with 12 bases remaining between them. The germline V gene encodes CDR1 MDHEN and CDR2 SYDVKM. The CDR3 runs to 11 residues. CDR3 in amino acids: CASSLTGTIYF. CDR3 DNA: TGTGCCAGCAGTCTTACCGGGACAATATATTTT.

The chain recombines TRBV28 with TRBJ2-2; the D gene is possibly TRBD1 (7 bases). Germline values: CDR1 MDHEN, CDR2 SYDVKM. V was cut by 8 bases and J by 6 bases, with 16 bases left in between. The CDR3 runs 14 residues. The CDR3 nucleotides are TGTGCCAGCGGACTACAGGGGAAACCCGGGGAGCTGTTTTTT. This sequence encodes CASGLQGKPGELFF.

The chain couples TRBV7-8 to TRBJ2-7, with D unclear. The CDR3 spans 10 residues. V lost 6 bases to trimming and J lost 11 bases, with 11 bases between them. Looked up from germline, CDR1 is SGHVS and CDR2 is FQNEAQ. DNA for the CDR3: TGTGCCAGCAGACCGCGGTTCAAGTACTTC. Its translation is CASRPRFKYF.

The rearrangement uses TRBV6-5 and TRBJ2-3; D may be TRBD1 (5 bases). Germline CDR1 and CDR2: MNHEY and SVGAGI. The CDR3 is made up of 15 amino acids. V lost 5 bases, J lost 2 bases, and 14 bases lay in between. The DNA of the CDR3 is TGTGCCAGCAGTCAAAGGGGTCAGTCCACAGATACGCAGTATTTT. As protein: CASSQRGQSTDTQYF.

The rearrangement uses TRBV2 and TRBJ1-5; D might be TRBD1 (6 bases). The germline gives CDR1 SNHLY, CDR2 FYNNEI. The V end lost 2 bases, the J end lost 3 bases, and 11 bases lay between the germline ends. The CDR3 consists of 15 residues. Here the CDR3 DNA reads TGTGCCAGCAGTGAACAACAGGGAAACAATCAGCCCCAGCATTTT. Its protein is CASSEQQGNNQPQHF.

V gene TRBV28 combines with J gene TRBJ2-3; 12 bases map to TRBD2. V lost 5 bases, J lost 3 bases, and 3 bases stayed unmatched. In germline, CDR1 is MDHEN, CDR2 SYDVKM. CDR3 length: 15 residues. This CDR3 is CASSTSGRKTDTQYF. DNA of the CDR3: TGTGCCAGCAGTACTAGCGGGAGGAAGACAGATACGCAGTATTTT. Supplemented by reference TRBV28 and TRBJ2-3, the full variable domain reads DVKVTQSSRYLVKRTGEKVFLECVQDMDHENMFWYRQDPGLGLRLIYFSYDVKMKEKGDIPEGYSVSREKKERFSLILESASTNQTSMYLCASSTSGRKTDTQYFGPGTRLTVL.

This clone was detected only once. CDR3 coding DNA: TGTGCCAGCAGTTTAGGAGGGACAGCTAATCAGCCCCAGCATTTT. It encodes CASSLGGTANQPQHF. V gene TRBV28 combines with J gene TRBJ1-5; 7 nucleotides match TRBD1. Germline V gene sequence: CDR1 MDHEN, CDR2 SYDVKM. V lost 2 bases to trimming and J lost 4 bases; unmatched junction nucleotides: 5. The length of the CDR3 is 15 residues.

The chain has TRBV4-3 and TRBJ2-7, with 8 positions matching TRBD1. Germline CDR1 is LGHNA and CDR2 is YSLEER. V was clipped by 4 bases and J by 1 base; unmatched bases: 12. The CDR3 extends over 17 amino acids. The CDR3 loop is CASSLRQGTSSSYEQYF. The CDR3 DNA is TGCGCCAGCAGCCTACGACAGGGGACCTCGTCTTCCTACGAGCAGTACTTC.

The V and J genes are TRBV6-1 and TRBJ1-3; possibly TRBD1 for D (5 bases). Germline values: CDR1 MNHNS, CDR2 SASEGT. This CDR3 region has 14 residues. Trimming took off 2 bases at V and 4 bases at J, with 9 bases between the two ends. CDR3 residues: CASSEIRVGNTIYF. CDR3 DNA: TGTGCCAGCAGTGAAATCAGGGTCGGAAACACCATATATTTT.

V and J are TRBV7-2 and TRBJ2-5; 7 nucleotides line up with TRBD2. Germline-derived CDR1 and CDR2 are SGHTA and FQGNSA. V lost 0 bases, J lost 5 bases, and 6 bases stayed unmatched. CDR3 length equals 15 residues. CDR3 sequence: CASSLASGPGETQYF. The DNA for the CDR3 is TGTGCCAGCAGCTTAGCTAGCGGGCCGGGGGAGACCCAGTACTTC.

The chain is built from TRBV14 and TRBJ2-1; D gene unclear. The V gene's germline CDR1 is SGHDN and CDR2 FVKESK. The CDR3 runs 14 residues. Trimming cost V 3 bases and J 0 bases, with 6 bases left between them. The DNA of the CDR3 is TGTGCCAGCAGCCACTTAAACTCCTACAATGAGCAGTTCTTC. This translates into CASSHLNSYNEQFF.

The V and J genes are TRBV2 and TRBJ2-2; 9 bases align to TRBD2. CDR3 length: 15 residues. V was clipped by 8 bases and J by 4 bases; unmatched bases: 8. From germline, CDR1 is SNHLY and CDR2 FYNNEI. This CDR3 is CASRSVAGATGELFF. As DNA, the CDR3 is TGTGCCAGCCGGTCCGTAGCGGGAGCCACCGGGGAGCTGTTTTTT. The variable domain in full, with the rest retrieved from reference TRBV2 and TRBJ2-2, is EPEVTQTPSHQVTQMGQEVILRCVPISNHLYFYWYRQILGQKVEFLVSFYNNEISEKSEIFDDQFSVERPDGSNFTLKIRSTKLEDSAMYFCASRSVAGATGELFFGEGSRLTVL.

V gene TRBV9 combines with J gene TRBJ2-7; TRBD1 might be the D (6 bases). This CDR3 has 18 amino acids. The V and J ends lost 0 bases and 6 bases respectively, with 25 bases between them. The germline V gene encodes CDR1 SGDLS and CDR2 YYNGEE. The CDR3 nucleotides read TGTGCCAGCAGCGTAGAAGGGGGTGGAAGCTCCTCAAAGATCGAGCAGTACTTC. This encodes CASSVEGGGSSSKIEQYF. The full variable domain, with the rest looked up from reference TRBV9 and TRBJ2-7, is DSGVTQTPKHLITATGQRVTLRCSPRSGDLSVYWYQQSLDQGLQFLIQYYNGEERAKGNILERFSAQQFPDLHSELNLSSLELGDSALYFCASSVEGGGSSSKIEQYFGPGTRLTVT.

CDR3 nucleotide sequence: TGTGCCAGCAGCTTCAGGTTGGATCAGCCCCAGCATTTT. Residues: CASSFRLDQPQHF. The V and J genes are TRBV7-9 and TRBJ1-5; D uncertain. CDR3 length: 13 amino acids. Germline V gives CDR1 SEHNR, CDR2 FQNEAQ (reference sequence). V lost 3 bases and J lost 5, with 8 bases in between. The whole variable domain, remainder taken from reference TRBV7-9 and TRBJ1-5, is DTGVSQNPRHKITKRGQNVTFRCDPISEHNRLYWYRQTLGQGPEFLTYFQNEAQLEKSRLLSDRFSAERPKGSFSTLEIQRTEQGDSAMYLCASSFRLDQPQHFGDGTRLSIL.

This chain links TRBV7-2 with TRBJ2-7; 11 nucleotides align to TRBD2. CDR1 and CDR2 from the germline V gene are SGHTA and FQGNSA. The J segment lost 3 bases and the V segment lost 6 bases, leaving 4 bases of the junction unmatched. CDR3 length equals 14 residues. The CDR3, as DNA: TGTGCCAGCAGTAGACTAGCGGGGCTCTACGAGCAGTACTTC. Translating gives CASSRLAGLYEQYF.

The gene calls are TRBV5-1 and TRBJ2-3; D is possibly TRBD1 (6 bases). V lost 4 bases to trimming and J lost 6 bases, with 15 bases between them. Per the germline V gene, CDR1 is SGHRS and CDR2 is YFSETQ. This CDR3 comprises 14 residues. DNA of the CDR3: TGCGCCAGCAGCGGAGCCTCTAGGGGGGATACGCAGTATTTT. Amino acids: CASSGASRGDTQYF.

The rearrangement links TRBV6-1 to TRBJ1-2; maybe TRBD1 (5 bases). Trimming shortened V by 2 bases and J by 6 bases, and 13 bases separated the two germline ends. In germline, CDR1 is MNHNS, CDR2 SASEGT. The CDR3 is made up of 14 amino acids. The CDR3 DNA sequence: TGTGCCAGCAGTGAACGGGTGGGGCTTGATGGCTACACCTTC. It translates to CASSERVGLDGYTF.

The chain recombines TRBV6-1 with TRBJ1-1; 10 bases match TRBD1. V gave up 3 bases and J gave up 8 bases; unmatched junction bases: 21. The CDR3 covers 19 residues. Germline V CDR1 and CDR2: MNHNS, SASEGT. The CDR3 spells CASSEFISPLWTGGKEAFF. The CDR3 nucleotides are TGTGCCAGCAGTGAGTTCATTTCCCCACTATGGACAGGGGGAAAGGAAGCTTTCTTT.

V usage is TRBV18 and J usage is TRBJ2-1, with 8 bases matching TRBD2. V lost 3 bases and J lost 4; bases outside the gene matches: 8. In germline, CDR1 is KGHSH, CDR2 LQKENI. This CDR3 spans 16 amino acids. CDR3 region: CASSPSGLGLYNEQFF. CDR3 nucleotide sequence: TGTGCCAGCTCACCGTCGGGACTAGGTCTTTACAATGAGCAGTTCTTC.

The chain is built from TRBV3-1 (or the pseudogene TRBV3-2) and TRBJ1-6; TRBD1 matches 8 bases. The CDR3 has 14 amino acids. V shed 9 bases and J 6 bases; nucleotides not matched to a gene: 7. The germline CDR1 and CDR2 sequences are LGHDT and YNNKEL (reference sequence). The CDR3 DNA follows: TGTGCCAGTCGCCTGGGGACAGGTAATTCACCCCTCCACTTT. Its translation is CASRLGTGNSPLHF.

This chain links TRBV5-1 with TRBJ2-5; TRBD1 is a possible D gene (5 bases). V dropped 0 bases and J dropped 1 base, with 10 bases sitting between them. Germline lookup yields CDR1 SGHRS and CDR2 YFSETQ. The CDR3 covers 15 residues. Here the CDR3 DNA reads TGCGCCAGCAGCTTGGGCTTCGACAGCCAAGAGACCCAGTACTTC. It translates to CASSLGFDSQETQYF.

The V call is TRBV6-5, the J call TRBJ1-1, with 9 nucleotides matching TRBD1. Germline-derived CDR1 and CDR2 are MNHEY and SVGAGI. Losses at the gene ends were 7 bases for V and 5 bases for J; bases not matched to a gene: 8. This CDR3 has 14 amino acids. CDR3 bases: TGTGCCAGCACCTGGACAGGGGCTTATACTGAAGCTTTCTTT. It specifies CASTWTGAYTEAFF.